This T cell receptor (beta chain) was profiled in a study of blood T cell repertoires in COVID-19. The CDR3 runs to 13 residues. V shed 6 bases, J shed 1 base, and the junction held 0 bases outside the gene matches. Germline V gene sequence: CDR1 MDHEN, CDR2 SYDVKM. Sequencing was performed with immunoSEQ multiplex PCR; in TCRdb, only in-frame clones are kept and a portion is missing. The repertoire holds 51,000 or so clones, with about four fifths as singletons. The material sequenced was peripheral blood. The chain joins TRBV28 to TRBJ1-5; 7 bases fit TRBD1. This TCR derives from a woman older than 75 with COVID-19, enrolled during active disease. The CDR3 nucleotides read TGTGCCAGCAGGACAGGGAGCAATCAGCCCCAGCATTTT. As protein: CASRTGSNQPQHF.